The rows below give T cell receptor beta chains drawn from one sample of a study of control samples from healthy donors and cancer patients. Using immunoSEQ multiplex PCR, the repertoire was profiled, and TCRdb retains in-frame clones only, with some absent. Among some 110,000 clones listed, about 94% were seen once. The sequenced sample consisted of blood. The receptor source for this set is a man aged 30-40 years in good health. Both conserved end residues are part of each CDR3. A D gene is named only where the DNA matches it firmly. Size is omitted from some rows. Given values are once, few, many or a class for expanded clones.

clone size: NA; J gene: TRBJ1-2; V gene: TRBV5-6; D gene: NA; CDR3 protein: CASSGVGSNYGYTF; CDR3 DNA: TGTGCCAGCAGCGGCGTCGGGAGTAACTATGGCTACACCTTC
clone size: NA; J gene: TRBJ1-2; V gene: TRBV7-2; D gene: NA; CDR3 protein: CASSLLGTPRGYTF; CDR3 DNA: TGTGCCAGCAGCTTACTGGGTACCCCTAGGGGCTACACCTTC
clone size: once; J gene: TRBJ1-5; V gene: TRBV6-4; D gene: NA; CDR3 protein: CASSDSWGDQPQHF; CDR3 DNA: TGTGCCAGCAGTGACTCATGGGGTGACCAGCCCCAGCATTTT
clone size: NA; J gene: TRBJ1-4; V gene: TRBV7-8; D gene: TRBD1; CDR3 protein: CASSFPGQGEKLFF; CDR3 DNA: TGTGCCAGCAGCTTCCCGGGACAGGGAGAAAAACTGTTTTTT
clone size: NA; J gene: TRBJ1-5; V gene: TRBV24-1; D gene: NA; CDR3 protein: CATSPPGGVEQPQHF; CDR3 DNA: TGTGCCACCAGTCCCCCCGGTGGGGTCGAACAGCCCCAGCATTTT
clone size: NA; J gene: TRBJ1-1; V gene: TRBV12-3/TRBV12-4; D gene: NA; CDR3 protein: CASSSSGSEAFF; CDR3 DNA: TGTGCCAGCAGTAGCTCGGGATCTGAAGCTTTCTTT
clone size: NA; J gene: TRBJ1-4; V gene: TRBV6-4; D gene: NA; CDR3 protein: CASSDFHSRKKKFSTNEKLFF; CDR3 DNA: TGTGCCAGCAGTGACTTCCACTCAAGGAAAAAAAAATTTTCGACTAATGAAAAACTGTTTTTT
clone size: NA; J gene: TRBJ1-3; V gene: TRBV2; D gene: NA; CDR3 protein: CASSGAEGSGNTIYF; CDR3 DNA: TGTGCCAGCAGTGGGGCGGAAGGCTCTGGAAACACCATATATTTT
clone size: NA; J gene: TRBJ1-2; V gene: TRBV30; D gene: NA; CDR3 protein: CAWSGGNGYTF; CDR3 DNA: TGTGCCTGGAGTGGAGGGAATGGCTACACCTTC
clone size: NA; J gene: TRBJ2-2; V gene: TRBV5-1; D gene: TRBD2; CDR3 protein: CASSLVAGGPAGELFF; CDR3 DNA: TGCGCCAGCAGCTTGGTGGCGGGGGGGCCCGCCGGGGAGCTGTTTTTT
clone size: NA; J gene: TRBJ1-2; V gene: TRBV28; D gene: TRBD1; CDR3 protein: CASSARLRQGPAEGYTF; CDR3 DNA: TGTGCCAGCAGTGCTCGTCTCCGACAGGGGCCCGCTGAGGGCTACACCTTC
clone size: NA; J gene: TRBJ2-1; V gene: TRBV6-5; D gene: NA; CDR3 protein: CAGSPTQSSYNEQFF; CDR3 DNA: TGTGCCGGCAGCCCAACACAGAGCTCCTACAATGAGCAGTTCTTC
clone size: NA; J gene: TRBJ1-1; V gene: TRBV19; D gene: TRBD1; CDR3 protein: CASLGRDRGLSNTEAFF; CDR3 DNA: TGTGCCAGCCTGGGGCGGGACAGGGGGCTATCGAACACTGAAGCTTTCTTT
clone size: NA; J gene: TRBJ2-3; V gene: TRBV5-1; D gene: NA; CDR3 protein: CASRRMIDTDTQYF; CDR3 DNA: TGCGCCAGCAGACGGATGATAGACACAGATACGCAGTATTTT
clone size: NA; J gene: TRBJ1-6; V gene: TRBV4-1; D gene: NA; CDR3 protein: CASSQVQFYNSPLHF; CDR3 DNA: TGCGCCAGCAGCCAAGTACAGTTCTATAATTCACCCCTCCACTTT
clone size: NA; J gene: TRBJ2-7; V gene: TRBV4-2; D gene: TRBD2; CDR3 protein: CASSQDHQRGGYEQYF; CDR3 DNA: TGTGCCAGCAGCCAAGACCATCAGCGGGGGGGCTACGAGCAGTACTTC
clone size: NA; J gene: TRBJ2-4; V gene: TRBV6-5; D gene: NA; CDR3 protein: CASSYSLDSKNIQYF; CDR3 DNA: TGTGCCAGCAGTTACTCGCTGGACAGCAAAAACATTCAGTACTTC
clone size: NA; J gene: TRBJ2-5; V gene: TRBV19; D gene: TRBD2; CDR3 protein: CASSTPLGGLQETQYF; CDR3 DNA: TGTGCCAGTAGTACACCCCTGGGAGGGCTCCAAGAGACCCAGTACTTC
clone size: once; J gene: TRBJ1-1; V gene: TRBV19; D gene: TRBD1; CDR3 protein: CATEIGGMNTEAFF; CDR3 DNA: TGTGCCACTGAGATAGGGGGCATGAACACTGAAGCTTTCTTT
clone size: NA; J gene: TRBJ2-3; V gene: TRBV5-1; D gene: NA; CDR3 protein: CASIPATGPLSDTQYF; CDR3 DNA: TGCGCCAGCATTCCGGCGACAGGCCCGCTCTCAGATACGCAGTATTTT
clone size: NA; J gene: TRBJ2-6; V gene: TRBV18; D gene: NA; CDR3 protein: CASSRSGDAGANVLTF; CDR3 DNA: TGTGCCAGCTCACGGTCGGGGGATGCAGGGGCCAACGTCCTGACTTTC
clone size: NA; J gene: TRBJ1-1; V gene: TRBV5-6; D gene: TRBD1; CDR3 protein: CASSWDSREAFF; CDR3 DNA: TGTGCCAGCAGCTGGGACAGTCGTGAAGCTTTCTTT